A selection of T cell receptor beta chains follows, all from one sample in a study of a mutant IDH1 vaccine in newly diagnosed glioma. The table came from immunoSEQ multiplex PCR; TCRdb's copy has only in-frame clones and leaves some out. The table includes 40,000 to 55,000 clones, around four fifths detected once. Their antigens remain unidentified. This sample comprised PBMCs, obtained from a glioma patient whose treatment included an IDH1 peptide vaccine. The receptors shown here come from a man between 40 and 49 years old with glioma. Each CDR3 is given with its conserved first and last residue. Fields, in order: J gene, clone size, V gene, CDR3 length, D gene, CDR3 DNA, CDR3 protein. A D gene is named only where the DNA matches it firmly. Part of the rows lack a size; the others show once, few, many or a class for expanded clones.

j_gene: TRBJ1-1
abundance: .
v_gene: TRBV6-5
len: 15
d_gene: .
CDR3nt: TGTGCCAGCAGCCCGGGGGGCGCCTTCCACACTGAAGCTTTCTTT
CDR3aa: CASSPGGAFHTEAFF

j_gene: TRBJ1-1
abundance: .
v_gene: TRBV5-1
len: 14
d_gene: .
CDR3nt: TGCGCCAGCAGTTATACAGGGATGAACACTGAAGCTTTCTTT
CDR3aa: CASSYTGMNTEAFF

j_gene: TRBJ1-1
abundance: .
v_gene: TRBV19
len: 13
d_gene: .
CDR3nt: TGTGCCAGTACAGAGGTTATATACGCTGAAGCTTTCTTT
CDR3aa: CASTEVIYAEAFF

j_gene: TRBJ1-1
abundance: .
v_gene: TRBV7-2
len: 16
d_gene: TRBD1
CDR3nt: TGTGCCAGCAGCTTAGGAGGGTCAGGGGGGTTCACTGAAGCTTTCTTT
CDR3aa: CASSLGGSGGFTEAFF

j_gene: TRBJ1-2
abundance: .
v_gene: TRBV19
len: 13
d_gene: .
CDR3nt: TGTGCCAGTAGTACGGACAGTGTTTATGGCTACACCTTC
CDR3aa: CASSTDSVYGYTF

j_gene: TRBJ1-5
abundance: .
v_gene: TRBV7-9
len: 15
d_gene: TRBD1
CDR3nt: TGTGCCAGCAGCTTAGGACAGGGTGCCAATCAGCCCCAGCATTTT
CDR3aa: CASSLGQGANQPQHF

j_gene: TRBJ2-7
abundance: few
v_gene: TRBV4-1
len: 14
d_gene: .
CDR3nt: TGCGCCAGCAGCCAACCGACCCGGGGCGACGAGCAGTACTTC
CDR3aa: CASSQPTRGDEQYF

j_gene: TRBJ1-6
abundance: once
v_gene: TRBV7-8
len: 16
d_gene: .
CDR3nt: TGTGCCAGCAGCTTAGAGAGGGGCCGAAATAATTCACCCCTCCACTTT
CDR3aa: CASSLERGRNNSPLHF

j_gene: TRBJ1-2
abundance: .
v_gene: TRBV28
len: 15
d_gene: .
CDR3nt: TGTGCCAGCAGTTTCTTTGGCGGGGCCTACTATGGCTACACCTTC
CDR3aa: CASSFFGGAYYGYTF

j_gene: TRBJ1-4
abundance: .
v_gene: TRBV6-5
len: 14
d_gene: .
CDR3nt: TGTGCCAGCAGTTACGGAAGTATCGGTGAAAAACTGTTTTTT
CDR3aa: CASSYGSIGEKLFF

j_gene: TRBJ1-1
abundance: .
v_gene: TRBV4-1
len: 12
d_gene: .
CDR3nt: TGCGCCAGCAGCCATCTTTTCGATGAAGCTTTCTTT
CDR3aa: CASSHLFDEAFF

j_gene: TRBJ2-7
abundance: .
v_gene: TRBV5-1
len: 14
d_gene: .
CDR3nt: TGCGCCAGCAGCCAAGACCCCACCAAGGGGGGACAGTACTTC
CDR3aa: CASSQDPTKGGQYF

j_gene: TRBJ1-2
abundance: .
v_gene: TRBV7-9
len: 14
d_gene: .
CDR3nt: TGTGCCAGCAGCTACTCGACAGGTATCCATGGCTACACCTTC
CDR3aa: CASSYSTGIHGYTF

j_gene: TRBJ2-7
abundance: .
v_gene: TRBV2
len: 13
d_gene: .
CDR3nt: TGTGCCAGCAGTCGAGACAGTTCCTACGAGCAGTACTTC
CDR3aa: CASSRDSSYEQYF

j_gene: TRBJ2-3
abundance: .
v_gene: TRBV7-2
len: 13
d_gene: .
CDR3nt: TGTGCCAGCAGCCAGGGGCGTAGAGATACGCAGTATTTT
CDR3aa: CASSQGRRDTQYF

j_gene: TRBJ2-3
abundance: .
v_gene: TRBV7-2
len: 14
d_gene: TRBD2
CDR3nt: TGTGCCAGCAGCAGTAGCCCGACCGGGGGGACGCAGTATTTT
CDR3aa: CASSSSPTGGTQYF

j_gene: TRBJ1-2
abundance: .
v_gene: TRBV10-3
len: 17
d_gene: TRBD1
CDR3nt: TGTGCCTCAACCTTGGGACAGGGGCTTGAGAGGAACTATGGCTACACCTTC
CDR3aa: CASTLGQGLERNYGYTF

j_gene: TRBJ2-7
abundance: .
v_gene: TRBV7-6
len: 13
d_gene: .
CDR3nt: TGTGCCAGCAGCGCTCAGGGGGGGTACGAGCAGTACTTC
CDR3aa: CASSAQGGYEQYF

j_gene: TRBJ2-3
abundance: .
v_gene: TRBV6-1
len: 18
d_gene: TRBD2
CDR3nt: TGTGCCAGCAGTGGACCCTACCGGGGGGGACACCACACAGATACGCAGTATTTT
CDR3aa: CASSGPYRGGHHTDTQYF

j_gene: TRBJ2-5
abundance: .
v_gene: TRBV2
len: 14
d_gene: .
CDR3nt: TGTGCCAGCAGTGTCCACAATATCGGGGAGACCCAGTACTTC
CDR3aa: CASSVHNIGETQYF

j_gene: TRBJ2-7
abundance: .
v_gene: TRBV7-6
len: 15
d_gene: TRBD1
CDR3nt: TGTGCCAGCAGCCAAAGACAGGGGCCTACCTACGAGCAGTACTTC
CDR3aa: CASSQRQGPTYEQYF

j_gene: TRBJ2-7
abundance: .
v_gene: TRBV5-1
len: 14
d_gene: TRBD2
CDR3nt: TGCGCCAGCAGCTTGGGGGCAGGGAGGGACGAGCAGTACTTC
CDR3aa: CASSLGAGRDEQYF

j_gene: TRBJ2-5
abundance: .
v_gene: TRBV30
len: 13
d_gene: .
CDR3nt: TGTGCCTGGAGTGAGGACAACCAAGAGACCCAGTACTTC
CDR3aa: CAWSEDNQETQYF

j_gene: TRBJ2-5
abundance: .
v_gene: TRBV18
len: 13
d_gene: .
CDR3nt: TGTGCCAGCTCGCAGCCTGGGGGGGAGACCCAGTACTTC
CDR3aa: CASSQPGGETQYF

j_gene: TRBJ1-1
abundance: few
v_gene: TRBV5-1
len: 17
d_gene: TRBD1
CDR3nt: TGCGCCAGCAGCTTAAACCCCGGGACAGGGGGCTACACTGAAGCTTTCTTT
CDR3aa: CASSLNPGTGGYTEAFF

j_gene: TRBJ1-2
abundance: .
v_gene: TRBV2
len: 13
d_gene: .
CDR3nt: TGTGCCAGCATGAAAAAGGGATACTATGGCTACACCTTC
CDR3aa: CASMKKGYYGYTF

j_gene: TRBJ1-3
abundance: .
v_gene: TRBV7-8
len: 13
d_gene: .
CDR3nt: TGTGCCAGCAGCCAGACAGAAAGAAACACCATATATTTT
CDR3aa: CASSQTERNTIYF

j_gene: TRBJ2-7
abundance: few
v_gene: TRBV4-1
len: 15
d_gene: TRBD1
CDR3nt: TGCGCCAGCAGCCCCGGGACAGGGCGCTCCTACGAGCAGTACTTC
CDR3aa: CASSPGTGRSYEQYF

j_gene: TRBJ2-2
abundance: .
v_gene: TRBV6-5
len: 14
d_gene: TRBD1
CDR3nt: TGTGCCAACAGCGACAGGGCTTCCACCGGGGAGCTGTTTTTT
CDR3aa: CANSDRASTGELFF

j_gene: TRBJ1-1
abundance: .
v_gene: TRBV6-1
len: 12
d_gene: .
CDR3nt: TGTGCCAGCACGGGAGGGAACACTGAAGCTTTCTTT
CDR3aa: CASTGGNTEAFF

j_gene: TRBJ2-2
abundance: medium-sized
v_gene: TRBV7-9
len: 16
d_gene: TRBD2
CDR3nt: TGTGCCAGCAGCCCAATTTTCAGCGGGGGGGCCGGGGAGCTGTTTTTT
CDR3aa: CASSPIFSGGAGELFF

j_gene: TRBJ2-7
abundance: .
v_gene: TRBV6-5
len: 13
d_gene: .
CDR3nt: TGTGCCAGCAGTAAGACAGTGGGGTACGAGCAGTACTTC
CDR3aa: CASSKTVGYEQYF

j_gene: TRBJ2-2
abundance: .
v_gene: TRBV4-2
len: 15
d_gene: .
CDR3nt: TGTGCCAGCAGCCAAGAGACAGGAGACACCGGGGAGCTGTTTTTT
CDR3aa: CASSQETGDTGELFF

j_gene: TRBJ2-1
abundance: few
v_gene: TRBV7-6
len: 16
d_gene: .
CDR3nt: TGTGCCAGCAGCTTAGCCCCTGCAGGTTCCTACAATGAGCAGTTCTTC
CDR3aa: CASSLAPAGSYNEQFF

j_gene: TRBJ1-3
abundance: .
v_gene: TRBV2
len: 15
d_gene: .
CDR3nt: TGTGCCAGCCTAGTACAGGTCAACTCTGGAAACACCATATATTTT
CDR3aa: CASLVQVNSGNTIYF

j_gene: TRBJ1-1
abundance: .
v_gene: TRBV7-8
len: 15
d_gene: .
CDR3nt: TGTGCCAGCAGGATTCAGGGCGGTTCTGTCACTGAAGCTTTCTTT
CDR3aa: CASRIQGGSVTEAFF

j_gene: TRBJ2-3
abundance: .
v_gene: TRBV30
len: 14
d_gene: TRBD2
CDR3nt: TGTGCCTGGAGTGGCGGGGGGGGCACAGATACGCAGTATTTT
CDR3aa: CAWSGGGGTDTQYF

j_gene: TRBJ1-5
abundance: .
v_gene: TRBV19
len: 18
d_gene: .
CDR3nt: TGTGCCAGTAGTATAGATCCTTGGGTGATCTATAGCAATCAGCCCCAGCATTTT
CDR3aa: CASSIDPWVIYSNQPQHF